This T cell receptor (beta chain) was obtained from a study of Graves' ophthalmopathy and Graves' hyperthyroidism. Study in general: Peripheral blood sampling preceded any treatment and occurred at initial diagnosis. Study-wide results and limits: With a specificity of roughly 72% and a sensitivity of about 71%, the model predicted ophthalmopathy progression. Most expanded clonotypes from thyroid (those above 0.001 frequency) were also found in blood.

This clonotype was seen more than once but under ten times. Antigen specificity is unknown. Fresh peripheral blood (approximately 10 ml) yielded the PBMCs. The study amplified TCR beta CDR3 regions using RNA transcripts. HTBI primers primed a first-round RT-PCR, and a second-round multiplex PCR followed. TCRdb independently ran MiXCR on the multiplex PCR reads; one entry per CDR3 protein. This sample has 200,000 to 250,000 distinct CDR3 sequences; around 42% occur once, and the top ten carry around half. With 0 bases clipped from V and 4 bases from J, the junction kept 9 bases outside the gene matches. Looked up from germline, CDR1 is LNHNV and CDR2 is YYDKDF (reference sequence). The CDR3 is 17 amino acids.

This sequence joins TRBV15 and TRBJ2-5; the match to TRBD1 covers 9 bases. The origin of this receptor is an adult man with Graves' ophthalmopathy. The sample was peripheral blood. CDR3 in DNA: TGTGCCACCAGCAGAGATCTATTGAGGGACAGGGTAGAGACCCAGTACTTC. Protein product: CATSRDLLRDRVETQYF. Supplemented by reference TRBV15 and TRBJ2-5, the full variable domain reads DAMVIQNPRYQVTQFGKPVTLSCSQTLNHNVMYWYQQKSSQAPKLLFHYYDKDFNNEADTPDNFQSRRPNTSFCFLDIRSPGLGDTAMYLCATSRDLLRDRVETQYFGPGTRLLVL.